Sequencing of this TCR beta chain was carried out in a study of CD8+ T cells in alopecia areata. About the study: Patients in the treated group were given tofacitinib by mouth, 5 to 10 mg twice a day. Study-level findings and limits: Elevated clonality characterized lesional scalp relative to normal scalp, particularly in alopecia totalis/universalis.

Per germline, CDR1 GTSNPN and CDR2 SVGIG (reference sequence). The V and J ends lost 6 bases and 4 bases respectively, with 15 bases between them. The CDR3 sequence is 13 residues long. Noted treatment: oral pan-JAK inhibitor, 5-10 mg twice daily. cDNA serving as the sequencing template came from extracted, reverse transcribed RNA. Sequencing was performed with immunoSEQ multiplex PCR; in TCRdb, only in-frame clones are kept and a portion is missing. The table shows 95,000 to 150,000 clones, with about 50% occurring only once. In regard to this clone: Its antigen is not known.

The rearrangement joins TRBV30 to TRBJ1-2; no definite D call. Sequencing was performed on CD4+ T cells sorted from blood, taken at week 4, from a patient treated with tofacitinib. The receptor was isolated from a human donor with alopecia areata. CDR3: CACKDSYFYGYTF. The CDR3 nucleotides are TGTGCCTGTAAAGATTCATACTTCTATGGCTACACCTTC. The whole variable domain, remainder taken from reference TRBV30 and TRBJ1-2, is SQTIHQWPATLVQPVGSPLSLECTVEGTSNPNLYWYRQAAGRGLQLLFYSVGIGQISSEVPQNLSASRPQDRQFILSSKKLLLSDSGFYLCACKDSYFYGYTFGSGTRLTVV.